This TCR beta chain was captured by sequencing in a study of cytomegalovirus exposure and HLA in healthy donors. Study-wide points: As immune exposure information, only CMV serostatus was available. The authors assumed roughly uniform sequencing depth across donors for presence/absence analyses. As a later analysis revealed, most CMV-associated TCR beta chains appeared HLA-restricted.

This CDR3 contains 17 residues. Germline assignment: CDR1 SQVTM and CDR2 ANQGSEA. With 0 bases removed from V and 4 bases from J, the gap between germline ends came to 18 bases. As regards this clone: The target antigen is unknown.

In the PCR, 60 Vbeta and 13 Jbeta primers were used. In the source study's methods: About 80 million unique TCR beta chains, approximately 11 million of them shared, were counted by a later analysis. Libraries were prepared by immunoSEQ multiplex PCR; TCRdb keeps only in-frame clonotypes and omits some of them. The DNA was the basis for D and trimming; V, J and clone size are from that table. Its listing shows approximately 120,000 clones. The clonotype originates from a woman aged 55-70 years in good health and CMV-seronegative. The sequencing sample was made of PBMCs. The genes are TRBV29-1 and TRBJ2-2, with D maybe TRBD2 (5 bases). CDR3 protein: CSVEDPLGERVTGELFF. CDR3 nucleotides: TGCAGCGTTGAAGATCCCCTTGGGGAGAGGGTCACCGGGGAGCTGTTTTTT.